The 5 T cell receptor beta chains listed next were all sequenced from one sample in a study of blood T cell repertoires in COVID-19. Sequencing used immunoSEQ multiplex PCR; TCRdb keeps in-frame clones, though not all of them. The table lists around 200,000 clones, around four fifths of them singletons. The sequencing sample was made of peripheral blood. The receptors stem from a woman at least 80 years old with active or convalescent COVID-19.

The chain has TRBV2 and TRBJ2-1; TRBD2 aligns across 13 bases. Germline values: CDR1 SNHLY, CDR2 FYNNEI. V gave up 7 bases and J gave up 7 bases; unmatched junction bases: 1. This CDR3 has 13 residues. The DNA for the CDR3 is TGTGCCAGCACGGGACTAGCGGGAAATGAGCAGTTCTTC. It translates to CASTGLAGNEQFF.

This clone has a handful of counts. The CDR3 region is CASSSSAGGRSYEQYF. CDR3 sequence (DNA): TGTGCCAGCAGTTCCTCAGCGGGGGGCCGTTCCTACGAGCAGTACTTC. The rearrangement links TRBV28 to TRBJ2-7, with TRBD2 matching over 9 bases. The CDR3 spans 16 residues. Trimming cost V 4 bases and J 1 base; bases outside gene matches: 8. Germline CDR1 MDHEN, CDR2 SYDVKM.

This clone appeared a single time. This chain connects TRBV9 to TRBJ1-4; D remains unclear. CDR1 is SGDLS, CDR2 YYNGEE, per germline. Trimming pared 0 bases from V and 7 bases from J, leaving 13 bases between. CDR3 length equals 15 residues. The CDR3 sequence: CASSVDSRESEKLFF. The CDR3 coding sequence is TGTGCCAGCAGCGTAGACAGTAGGGAGAGTGAAAAACTGTTTTTT. The whole variable domain, remainder taken from reference TRBV9 and TRBJ1-4, is DSGVTQTPKHLITATGQRVTLRCSPRSGDLSVYWYQQSLDQGLQFLIQYYNGEERAKGNILERFSAQQFPDLHSELNLSSLELGDSALYFCASSVDSRESEKLFFGSGTQLSVL.

V is TRBV9 and J is TRBJ1-5; 8 bases agree with TRBD1. Germline-derived CDR1 and CDR2 are SGDLS and YYNGEE. The CDR3 has 15 amino acids. The junction had 7 bases not matched to a gene; V was cut back by 4 bases and J by 4 bases. The CDR3 sequence is CASSWTGKWNQPQHF. Here the CDR3 DNA reads TGTGCCAGCAGCTGGACAGGGAAATGGAATCAGCCCCAGCATTTT.

This chain links TRBV29-1 with TRBJ1-4; TRBD1 agrees at 8 bases. Germline V CDR1 and CDR2: SQVTM, ANQGSEA. This CDR3 spans 12 amino acids. Unmatched junction bases numbered 3, after V lost 4 bases and J lost 8 bases. CDR3 sequence: CSVGQGNEKLFF. The CDR3 bases are TGCAGCGTTGGACAGGGGAACGAAAAACTGTTTTTT. Based on the CDR3 plus reference TRBV29-1 and TRBJ1-4, the full variable domain is SAVISQKPSRDICQRGTSLTIQCQVDSQVTMMFWYRQQPGQSLTLIATANQGSEATYESGFVIDKFPISRPNLTFSTLTVSNMSPEDSSIYLCSVGQGNEKLFFGSGTQLSVL.